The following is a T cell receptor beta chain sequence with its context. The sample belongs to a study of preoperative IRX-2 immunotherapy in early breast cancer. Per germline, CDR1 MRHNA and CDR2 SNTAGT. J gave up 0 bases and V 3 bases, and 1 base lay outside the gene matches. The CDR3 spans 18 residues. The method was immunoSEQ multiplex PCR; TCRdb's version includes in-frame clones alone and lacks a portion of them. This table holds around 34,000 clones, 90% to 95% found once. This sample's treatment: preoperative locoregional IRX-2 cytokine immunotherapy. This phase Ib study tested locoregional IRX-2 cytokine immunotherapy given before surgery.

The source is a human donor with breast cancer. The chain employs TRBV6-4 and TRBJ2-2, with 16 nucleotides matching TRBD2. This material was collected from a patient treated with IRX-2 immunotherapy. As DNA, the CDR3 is TGTGCCAGCAGTGAGGGACTAGCGGGAGGGCCGAACACCGGGGAGCTGTTTTTT. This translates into CASSEGLAGGPNTGELFF.